Following are 3 T cell receptor beta chains from one sample sequenced in a study of blood T cells in healthy people across ages. A second about 6 to 12 cycle PCR used barcoded and J-beta primers. TCRdb fed the 5' RACE reads into MiXCR, producing one record per CDR3 protein. The repertoire consists of roughly 2 million distinct CDR3 sequences, with 49% occurring once and the leading ten covering less than 2.5%. The specimen sequenced was blood. These receptors came from a woman aged 40 to 50 in good health.

The chain has TRBV10-2 and TRBJ2-1; 9 bases are shared with TRBD2. This CDR3 is 18 amino acids long. The J segment lost 0 bases and the V segment lost 4 bases, leaving 10 bases of the junction unmatched. Looked up from germline, CDR1 is WSHSY and CDR2 is SAAADI. Here the CDR3 DNA reads TGCGCCAGCAGTGGTGAGCGGGGGGCCTCCAGCTCCTACAATGAGCAGTTCTTC. Protein sequence: CASSGERGASSSYNEQFF.

V usage is TRBV20-1 and J usage is TRBJ2-1; no clear D gene. V gave up 4 bases and J gave up 9 bases, with 10 bases separating them. Germline V lookup: CDR1 DFQATT, CDR2 SNEGSKA (reference sequence). The CDR3 loop spans 11 amino acids. For the CDR3, the DNA is TGCAGTGCTACACTCCAAAGTGAGCAGTTCTTC. Its protein is CSATLQSEQFF.

This clonotype showed up just once. V is TRBV6-5 and J is TRBJ1-6; possible D gene TRBD1, 5 bases. The CDR3 contains 15 residues. From germline, CDR1 is MNHEY and CDR2 SVGAGI. Trimming pared 5 bases from V and 5 bases from J, leaving 13 bases between. The CDR3 protein is CASSPPTGHNSPLHF. The CDR3 DNA reads TGTGCCAGCAGTCCACCCACAGGCCATAATTCACCCCTCCACTTT.